This T cell receptor (beta chain) was obtained from a study of blood T cell repertoires in COVID-19. Data came from immunoSEQ multiplex PCR; TCRdb stores just in-frame clones and leaves some out. The sample contains about 220,000 clones, 82% of which appear only once. Trimming stripped 4 bases from V and 4 bases from J, with 10 bases between. This CDR3 is built from 13 residues. CDR1 SQVTM and CDR2 ANQGSEA come from the germline V gene. This chain joins TRBV29-1 and TRBJ1-4; no firm D call. The sequence came from an older woman who had recovered from COVID-19. Sequenced sample: PBMCs or T cells enriched from blood (not recorded which). CDR3 nucleotides: TGCAGCGTTGGTAGCAGTTATAATGAAAAACTGTTTTTT. It is translated as CSVGSSYNEKLFF.